This TCR beta chain was documented in a study of early T cells in non-severe SARS-CoV-2 infection. Overall study: Alpha and beta chains were unpaired, from unsorted whole-blood bulk RNA.

CDR3 length: 12 amino acids. The germline V gene has CDR1 MNHNS and CDR2 SASEGT. After removal of 3 bases from V and 6 bases from J, the junction contained 0 bases not matched to a gene. TCRdb passed the 5' RACE reads through MiXCR, listing each CDR3 protein once. In the table there are roughly 63,000 distinct CDR3 sequences, 10% to 15% of which are singletons. The V call is TRBV6-1, the J call TRBJ2-3; 7 nucleotides line up with TRBD1. The material sequenced was whole blood. The sequence was obtained from an adult who was a healthcare worker with PCR-confirmed SARS-CoV-2 infection or an uninfected control (not recorded which). The CDR3 DNA sequence: TGTGCCAGCAGTGAGACAGGGGATACGCAGTATTTT. Amino acid sequence: CASSETGDTQYF.